This T cell receptor (beta chain) appears in the sequencing data of a study of control samples from healthy donors and cancer patients. The data were produced by immunoSEQ multiplex PCR, yet TCRdb's version contains in-frame clones alone and is incomplete. The sample carries 150,000 to 200,000 clones, around 94% recorded once. The length of the CDR3 is 14 residues. Germline V gene lookup returns CDR1 SEHNR and CDR2 FQNEAQ (reference sequence). After removal of 5 bases from V and 4 bases from J, the junction contained 5 bases not matched to a gene. The TCR was taken from a man aged 25 to 45 in good health. Material: blood. This chain uses TRBV7-9 with TRBJ2-7; 10 nucleotides line up with TRBD1. This CDR3 reads CASSQTGGGYEQYF. The CDR3 DNA reads as TGTGCCAGCAGCCAGACAGGGGGCGGGTACGAGCAGTACTTC.